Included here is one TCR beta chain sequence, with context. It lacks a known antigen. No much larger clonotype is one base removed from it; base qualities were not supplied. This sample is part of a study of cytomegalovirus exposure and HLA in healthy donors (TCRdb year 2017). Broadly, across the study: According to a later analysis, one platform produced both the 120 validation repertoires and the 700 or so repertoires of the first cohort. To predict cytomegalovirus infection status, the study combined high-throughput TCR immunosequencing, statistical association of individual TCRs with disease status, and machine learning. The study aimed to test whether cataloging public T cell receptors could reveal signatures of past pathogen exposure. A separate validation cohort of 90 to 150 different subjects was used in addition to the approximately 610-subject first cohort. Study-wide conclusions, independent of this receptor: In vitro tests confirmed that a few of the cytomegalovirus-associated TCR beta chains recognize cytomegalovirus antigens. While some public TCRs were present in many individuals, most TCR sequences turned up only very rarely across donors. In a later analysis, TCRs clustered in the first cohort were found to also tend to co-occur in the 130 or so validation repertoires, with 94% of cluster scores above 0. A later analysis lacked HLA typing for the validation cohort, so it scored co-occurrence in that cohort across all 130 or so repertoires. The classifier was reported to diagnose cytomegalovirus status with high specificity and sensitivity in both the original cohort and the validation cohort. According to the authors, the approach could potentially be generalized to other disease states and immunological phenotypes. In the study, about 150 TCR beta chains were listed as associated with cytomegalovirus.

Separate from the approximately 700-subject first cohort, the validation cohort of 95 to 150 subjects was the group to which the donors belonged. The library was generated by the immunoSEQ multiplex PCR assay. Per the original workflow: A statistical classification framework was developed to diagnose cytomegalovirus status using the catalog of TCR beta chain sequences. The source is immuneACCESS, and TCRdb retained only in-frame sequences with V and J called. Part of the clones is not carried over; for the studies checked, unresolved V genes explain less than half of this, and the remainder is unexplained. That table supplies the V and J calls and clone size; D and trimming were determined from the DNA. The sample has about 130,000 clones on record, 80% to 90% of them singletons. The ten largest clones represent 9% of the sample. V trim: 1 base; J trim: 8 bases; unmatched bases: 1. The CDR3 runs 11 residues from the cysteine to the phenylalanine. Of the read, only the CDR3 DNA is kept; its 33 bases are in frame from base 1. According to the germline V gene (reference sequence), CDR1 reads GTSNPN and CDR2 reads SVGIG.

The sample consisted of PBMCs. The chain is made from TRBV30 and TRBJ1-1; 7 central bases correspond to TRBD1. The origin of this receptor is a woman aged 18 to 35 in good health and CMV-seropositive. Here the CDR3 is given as CAWSGQGEAFF. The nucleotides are TGTGCCTGGAGTGGACAGGGCGAAGCTTTCTTT. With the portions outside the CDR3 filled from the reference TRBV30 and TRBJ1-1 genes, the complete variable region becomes SQTIHQWPATLVQPVGSPLSLECTVEGTSNPNLYWYRQAAGRGLQLLFYSVGIGQISSEVPQNLSASRPQDRQFILSSKKLLLSDSGFYLCAWSGQGEAFFGQGTRLTVV.